This entry is about one T cell receptor beta chain. This entry belongs to a study of T-cell memory formation after mild COVID-19. Per germline, CDR1 LNHNV and CDR2 YYDKDF (reference sequence). The length of the CDR3 is 17 residues. V lost 0 bases, J lost 0 bases, and 14 bases lay in between. MiXCR, applied by TCRdb to the 5' RACE reads, yields one record per CDR3 protein. The sample yields 390,000 or so distinct CDR3 sequences, about 16% seen once. Sequencing was carried out using PBMCs or a T cell subset sorted from them (not recorded which). J is TRBJ1-2 and V is TRBV15; D gene ambiguous. The TCR was taken from a man between 18 and 35 years old who had mild COVID-19 (a few samples of this study predate the infection). Cell type and time point are not known. CDR3: CATSRDYSLFANYGYTF. The CDR3 DNA sequence: TGTGCCACCAGCAGAGATTATTCCCTGTTTGCTAACTATGGCTACACCTTC.